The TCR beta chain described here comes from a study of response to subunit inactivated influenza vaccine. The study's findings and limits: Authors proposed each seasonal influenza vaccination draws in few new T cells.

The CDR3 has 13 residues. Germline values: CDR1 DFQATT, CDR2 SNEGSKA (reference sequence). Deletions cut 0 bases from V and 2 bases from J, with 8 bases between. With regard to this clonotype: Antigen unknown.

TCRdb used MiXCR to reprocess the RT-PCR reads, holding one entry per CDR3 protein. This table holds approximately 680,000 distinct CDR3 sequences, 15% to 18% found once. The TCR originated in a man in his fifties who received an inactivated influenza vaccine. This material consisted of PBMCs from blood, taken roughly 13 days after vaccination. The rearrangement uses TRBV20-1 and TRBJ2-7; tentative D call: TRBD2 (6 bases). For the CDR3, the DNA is TGCAGTGCTAGAGATCAGCGGGCCTACGAGCAGTACTTC. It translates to CSARDQRAYEQYF.